The 10 T cell receptor beta chains reported below all come from one sample, sequenced in a study of CD8 T cells in Susac syndrome. It was with random hexamers that roughly 0.45 to 1 ug RNA was reverse transcribed. TCRdb redid the calling of the immunoSEQ multiplex PCR reads with MiXCR, one entry per CDR3 protein. The sample contains under 200,000 distinct CDR3 sequences, approximately 90% of which appear only once. Sequenced: CD4+ T cells from PBMCs. All receptors come from a human donor in good health.

The chain links TRBV20-1 to TRBJ1-3; the match to TRBD1 covers 7 bases. The germline V gene encodes CDR1 DFQATT and CDR2 SNEGSKA (reference sequence). V dropped 7 bases and J dropped 3; count of bases not matched to a gene: 12. The CDR3 length is 15 residues. The CDR3 nucleotides read TGCAGTGTCAGCAAAACAGGGGCTGGTGGAAACACCATATATTTT. As protein: CSVSKTGAGGNTIYF.

This clonotype came up once. An end of the junction does not agree with germline; a read error may underlie this. The chain joins TRBV7-9 to TRBJ2-7; 8 bases agree with TRBD1. The CDR3 loop spans 14 amino acids. The germline V gene has CDR1 SEHNR and CDR2 FQNEAQ (reference sequence). Written as DNA, the CDR3 is TGTGCCAGCAGCCCGGGACAGGTTCTCTACGAACAGTACTTC. This codes for CASSPGQVLYEQYF. Based on the CDR3 plus reference TRBV7-9 and TRBJ2-7, the full variable domain is DTGVSQNPRHKITKRGQNVTFRCDPISEHNRLYWYRQTLGQGPEFLTYFQNEAQLEKSRLLSDRFSAERPKGSFSTLEIQRTEQGDSAMYLCASSPGQVLYEQYFGPGTRLTVT.

The chain carries TRBV20-1 and TRBJ2-5; D not resolved. The CDR3 consists of 14 residues. With 3 bases removed from V and 2 bases from J, the gap between germline ends came to 13 bases. Germline lookup yields CDR1 DFQATT and CDR2 SNEGSKA (reference sequence). CDR3 region: CSARDLTMQETQYF. As DNA, the CDR3 is TGCAGTGCTAGGGACCTGACCATGCAAGAGACCCAGTACTTC.

This clonotype was recorded only once. This chain connects TRBV2 to TRBJ1-5; weak D call: TRBD1 (6 bases). V was trimmed by 7 bases and J by 0 bases, leaving 10 bases between them. Per germline, CDR1 SNHLY and CDR2 FYNNEI. This CDR3 has 14 residues. CDR3 region: CASTQGNSNQPQHF. The CDR3 bases are TGTGCCAGCACCCAGGGGAATAGCAATCAGCCCCAGCATTTT.

The chain combines TRBV18 with TRBJ2-6; no clear D gene. CDR1 and CDR2 from the germline V gene are KGHSH and LQKENI. V lost 4 bases to trimming and J lost 0 bases, with 4 bases between them. The CDR3 is 14 residues long. The CDR3 protein is CASSLDSGANVLTF. The CDR3, as DNA: TGTGCCAGCTCACTGGACTCTGGGGCCAACGTCCTGACTTTC.

The genes are TRBV7-9 and TRBJ2-5, with D uncertain. This CDR3 contains 14 residues. Germline-derived CDR1 and CDR2 are SEHNR and FQNEAQ (reference sequence). Trimming took 5 bases from V and 5 from J, leaving 15 bases between them. This CDR3 is CASSHGPYGETQYF. DNA for the CDR3: TGTGCCAGCAGCCACGGGCCCTACGGGGAGACCCAGTACTTC.

The sample holds one count of this clonotype. V usage is TRBV2 and J usage is TRBJ2-3, with D possibly being TRBD2 (5 bases). CDR1 is SNHLY, CDR2 FYNNEI, per germline. V gave up 7 bases and J gave up 0 bases, with 11 bases separating them. CDR3 size: 14 residues. CDR3 nucleotides: TGTGCCAGCAAAGGCGGGTCTAGCACAGATACGCAGTATTTT. Amino acids: CASKGGSSTDTQYF.

The chain combines TRBV20-1 with TRBJ2-1; weak D call: TRBD2 (6 bases). Trimming took 5 bases from V and 0 from J, leaving 14 bases between them. Germline CDR1 is DFQATT and CDR2 is SNEGSKA (reference sequence). There are 15 residues in the CDR3. CDR3 DNA sequence: TGCAGTGCTCGGGACTCCGGTGTCTCCTACAATGAGCAGTTCTTC. Translation gives CSARDSGVSYNEQFF.

The chain is built from TRBV6-5 and TRBJ1-2, with unresolved D. CDR1 MNHEY and CDR2 SVGAGI come from the germline V gene. The CDR3 runs 14 residues. The ends were cut back, 2 bases at V and 0 bases at J, with 7 bases in the middle. DNA of the CDR3: TGTGCCAGCAGTTACAGCCCAGCTAACTATGGCTACACCTTC. This gives the protein CASSYSPANYGYTF.

This chain links TRBV7-2 with TRBJ1-4; the D is unclear. Trimming took 4 bases from V and 7 from J, leaving 13 bases between them. The V gene's germline CDR1 is SGHTA and CDR2 FQGNSA. The CDR3 covers 14 residues. CDR3 residues: CASSSDTGSEKLFF. The CDR3 bases are TGTGCCAGCAGCTCAGACACCGGGAGTGAAAAACTGTTTTTT.